The 19 T cell receptor beta chains listed next were all sequenced from one sample in a study of regulatory T cells in long-lasting Graves disease. As to time point: newly diagnosed GD, antithyroid drugs for less than 3 months. Extracted PBMC RNA gave rise to the TCR library. Combining iRepertoire HTBI primers with Arm-PCR of CDR3 regions, the authors built TCR beta libraries. TCRdb used MiXCR to reprocess the multiplex PCR reads, holding one entry per CDR3 protein. Among 450,000 to 650,000 distinct CDR3 sequences listed, 15% to 20% were seen once. This sample was shared with a second study, whose subject was T cells in Graves' hyperthyroidism and ophthalmopathy.

This specimen consisted of peripheral blood mononuclear cells (PBMCs), obtained at new diagnosis, from a patient treated with antithyroid drugs. The receptors originated from a woman aged 40-60 years with Graves disease.

Ten or more counts support this clonotype. The V gene is TRBV28, the J gene TRBJ2-1; D gene unclear. The CDR3 contains 12 residues. Germline-derived CDR1 and CDR2 are MDHEN and SYDVKM. Trimming took 7 bases from V and 5 from J, leaving 9 bases between them. As DNA, the CDR3 is TGTGCCAGCAACGGCAATAACAATGAGCAGTTCTTC. Translation: CASNGNNNEQFF.

The chain uses TRBV2 and TRBJ1-5; no firm D call. The ends were cut back, 8 bases at V and 7 bases at J, with 15 bases in the middle. CDR3 length: 13 residues. Germline values: CDR1 SNHLY, CDR2 FYNNEI. CDR3 sequence: CASAGVPYQPQHF. CDR3 DNA sequence: TGTGCCAGCGCCGGGGTTCCCTACCAGCCCCAGCATTTT.

The CDR3: CASSLTGGPNQPQHF. CDR3 sequence (DNA): TGTGCCAGTAGTTTGACAGGGGGCCCTAATCAGCCCCAGCATTTT. V is TRBV19 and J is TRBJ1-5, with 10 bases lining up with TRBD1. CDR1 is LNHDA, CDR2 SQIVND, per germline (reference sequence). Unmatched junction bases numbered 5, after V lost 5 bases and J lost 4 bases. The CDR3 is 15 residues long.

This clonotype was counted at least ten times. The V and J genes are TRBV5-6 and TRBJ2-7; TRBD2 matches 9 bases. The ends lost 4 bases at V and 3 bases at J; junction bases unmatched: 5. This CDR3 contains 14 residues. The germline gives CDR1 SGHDT, CDR2 YYEEEE. The CDR3 sequence is CASSLAGGIYEQYF. The CDR3 DNA sequence: TGTGCCAGCAGCCTGGCGGGAGGGATCTACGAGCAGTACTTC.

The V call is TRBV12-3 or TRBV12-4, the J call TRBJ1-2, with D uncertain. This CDR3 has 14 amino acids. V gave up 1 base and J gave up 5 bases, with 11 bases separating them. Here the CDR3 reads CASSLGGRKYGYTF. The CDR3 DNA reads TGTGCCAGCAGTTTAGGGGGAAGAAAGTATGGCTACACCTTC.

The CDR3 nucleotides read TGTGCCAGCAGTCCCCGGGGGGGGGGGAATTCACCCCTCCACTTT. This translates into CASSPRGGGNSPLHF. The genes are TRBV6-1 and TRBJ1-6, with TRBD1 as a possible D gene (5 bases). CDR1 and CDR2 from the germline V gene are MNHNS and SASEGT. The CDR3 loop spans 15 amino acids. V gave up 5 bases and J gave up 7 bases, with 15 bases separating them.

The CDR3 here is CASSPDRVRPQPQHF. The CDR3, as DNA: TGTGCCAGCAGTCCAGACAGGGTGAGGCCCCAGCCCCAGCATTTT. The rearrangement uses TRBV28 and TRBJ1-5; 7 bases fit TRBD1. CDR1 and CDR2 (germline): MDHEN, SYDVKM. The CDR3 sequence is 15 residues long. Trimming cost V 5 bases and J 7 bases; bases outside gene matches: 11.

This clonotype has ten or more counts. The chain has TRBV28 and TRBJ1-2; D ambiguous. The CDR3 length is 13 residues. V lost 2 bases, J lost 4 bases, and 8 bases lay in between. Germline CDR1 MDHEN, CDR2 SYDVKM. CDR3 in amino acids: CASSLEQIYGYTF. CDR3 in DNA: TGTGCCAGCAGTTTAGAACAAATCTATGGCTACACCTTC.

This clonotype was found many times. The chain is built from TRBV3-1 and TRBJ2-7, with D perhaps TRBD1 (6 bases). The germline V gene encodes CDR1 LGHDT and CDR2 YNNKEL (reference sequence). This CDR3 spans 12 amino acids. V was cut by 1 base and J by 5 bases, with 6 bases left in between. CDR3 residues: CASSQGDNEQYF. The CDR3 DNA follows: TGTGCCAGCAGCCAAGGGGACAACGAGCAGTACTTC.

V gene TRBV6-2 or TRBV6-3 combines with J gene TRBJ1-2, with D possibly being TRBD1 (6 bases). The CDR3 runs 14 residues. V shed 7 bases and J shed 4 bases, with 16 bases lying between them. Germline CDR1 and CDR2: MNHEY and SVGEGT. DNA of the CDR3: TGTGCCAGCACCAAGGAGGGGGGTATCTATGGCTACACCTTC. Its protein product is CASTKEGGIYGYTF.

This clonotype was counted many times. The gene calls are TRBV20-1 and TRBJ2-1; D could derive from TRBD1 or TRBD2 (6 bases each). Between the trimmed V and J ends, which lost 5 bases and 4 bases, there was a span of 15 bases. The germline V gene has CDR1 DFQATT and CDR2 SNEGSKA (reference sequence). The CDR3 loop spans 14 amino acids. The CDR3 loop reads CSARLGGVYNEQFF. CDR3 nucleotide sequence: TGCAGTGCTCGCCTGGGGGGCGTTTACAATGAGCAGTTCTTC.

J is TRBJ2-7 and V is TRBV19; TRBD1 aligns across 9 bases. The CDR3 totals 15 residues. Germline CDR1 LNHDA, CDR2 SQIVND (reference sequence). Trimming cost V 8 bases and J 0 bases; bases outside gene matches: 8. CDR3 amino acids: CASSKTGQGSYEQYF. The CDR3 nucleotides read TGTGCCAGTTCGAAAACGGGACAGGGCTCCTACGAGCAGTACTTC.

A word on this clonotype: Since a much larger clone is just one base distant, this may be a read error. The chain links TRBV19 to TRBJ2-7, with 9 bases fitting TRBD1. The CDR3 is made up of 15 amino acids. Germline lookup yields CDR1 LNHDA and CDR2 SQIVND (reference sequence). CDR3 bases: TGTGCCAGTAGTAGTCCGGGACAGGGAGGCTACGGGCAGTACTTC. Residues: CASSSPGQGGYGQYF.

The V call is TRBV12-3 or TRBV12-4, the J call TRBJ2-2; D remains ambiguous. V was cut by 4 bases and J by 6 bases, with 12 bases left in between. The CDR3 loop spans 14 amino acids. The CDR3 is CASSSRYTPGELFF. The CDR3, as DNA: TGTGCCAGCAGTTCCCGTTATACCCCCGGGGAGCTGTTTTTT.

The genes are TRBV5-1 and TRBJ1-6; D is perhaps TRBD1 (5 bases). The CDR3 covers 15 residues. Germline V CDR1 and CDR2: SGHRS, YFSETQ. Trimming cost V 0 bases and J 9 bases, with 13 bases left between them. CDR3 loop: CASSLDGDFGSPLHF. The DNA for the CDR3 is TGCGCCAGCAGCTTGGACGGGGACTTCGGTTCACCCCTCCACTTT. The full variable domain, rest sourced from reference TRBV5-1 and TRBJ1-6, is KAGVTQTPRYLIKTRGQQVTLSCSPISGHRSVSWYQQTPGQGLQFLFEYFSETQRNKGNFPGRFSGRQFSNSRSEMNVSTLELGDSALYLCASSLDGDFGSPLHFGNGTRLTVT.

The table lists this clonotype with many counts. The chain employs TRBV18 and TRBJ2-5; TRBD2 aligns across 7 bases. Trimming at V came to 8 bases and at J to 7 bases, leaving 7 bases not matched to a gene. The germline V gene has CDR1 KGHSH and CDR2 LQKENI. The CDR3 runs 12 residues. CDR3 protein: CASGRLAGTQYF. The DNA of the CDR3 is TGTGCCAGCGGAAGACTAGCAGGGACCCAGTACTTC.

This clonotype was observed many times. J is TRBJ1-1 and V is TRBV2; a weak D match, TRBD1 (5 bases). The V end lost 4 bases, the J end lost 9 bases, and 9 bases lay between the germline ends. The CDR3 is 11 residues long. Germline assignment: CDR1 SNHLY and CDR2 FYNNEI. CDR3 sequence (DNA): TGTGCCAGCAGTGGACAGACACAAGCTTTCTTT. Protein product: CASSGQTQAFF.

The CDR3 coding sequence is TGTGCCAGCAGCCTTGGGCATTTGGAGACCCAGTACTTC. It yields the protein CASSLGHLETQYF. The chain employs TRBV11-2 and TRBJ2-5, with unresolved D. V was clipped by 5 bases and J by 5 bases, with 12 bases between them. The CDR3 covers 13 residues. CDR1 and CDR2 from the germline V gene are SGHAT and FQNNGV.

This clonotype was recorded many times. This chain uses TRBV5-1 with TRBJ2-3; no firm D call. This CDR3 contains 14 residues. V shed 2 bases and J shed 1 base, with 8 bases lying between them. The germline V gene has CDR1 SGHRS and CDR2 YFSETQ. In nucleotides, the CDR3 is TGCGCCAGCAGCTTTACGGAGCGCACAGATACGCAGTATTTT. Its translation is CASSFTERTDTQYF.